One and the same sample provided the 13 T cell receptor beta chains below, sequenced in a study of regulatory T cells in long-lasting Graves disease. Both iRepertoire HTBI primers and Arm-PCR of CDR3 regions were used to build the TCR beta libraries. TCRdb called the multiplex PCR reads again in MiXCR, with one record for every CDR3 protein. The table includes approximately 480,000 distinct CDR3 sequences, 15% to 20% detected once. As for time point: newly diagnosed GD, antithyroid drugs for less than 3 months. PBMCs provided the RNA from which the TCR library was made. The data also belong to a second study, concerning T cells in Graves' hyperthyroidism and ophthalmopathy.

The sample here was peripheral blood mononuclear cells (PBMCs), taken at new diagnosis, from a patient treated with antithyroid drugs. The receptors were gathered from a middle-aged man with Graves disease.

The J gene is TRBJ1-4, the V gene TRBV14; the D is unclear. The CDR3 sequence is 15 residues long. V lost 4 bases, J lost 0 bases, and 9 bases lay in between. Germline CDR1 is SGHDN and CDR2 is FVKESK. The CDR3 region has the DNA TGTGCCAGCAGCCCAGCCGGCTCAACTAATGAAAAACTGTTTTTT. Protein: CASSPAGSTNEKLFF. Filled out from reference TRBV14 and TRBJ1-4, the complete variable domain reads EAGVTQFPSHSVIEKGQTVTLRCDPISGHDNLYWYRRVMGKEIKFLLHFVKESKQDESGMPNNRFLAERTGGTYSTLKVQPAELEDSGVYFCASSPAGSTNEKLFFGSGTQLSVL.

The CDR3 nucleotides read TGTGCCAGCAGTCCCGGACCGAGCACAGATACGCAGTATTTT. This codes for CASSPGPSTDTQYF. The chain couples TRBV28 to TRBJ2-3; no definite D call. Germline CDR1 is MDHEN and CDR2 is SYDVKM. Trimming shortened V by 5 bases and J by 0 bases, and 9 bases separated the two germline ends. This CDR3 contains 14 residues.

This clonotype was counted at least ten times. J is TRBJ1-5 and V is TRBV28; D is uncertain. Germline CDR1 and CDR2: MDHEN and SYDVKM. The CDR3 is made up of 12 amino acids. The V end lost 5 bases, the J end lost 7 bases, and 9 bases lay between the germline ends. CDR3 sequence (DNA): TGTGCCAGCAGTCAACCAGCCCAGCCCCAGCATTTT. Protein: CASSQPAQPQHF.

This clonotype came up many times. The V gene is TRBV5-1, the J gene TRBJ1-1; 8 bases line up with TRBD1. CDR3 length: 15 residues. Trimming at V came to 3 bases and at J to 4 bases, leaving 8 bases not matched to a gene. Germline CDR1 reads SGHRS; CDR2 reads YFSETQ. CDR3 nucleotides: TGCGCCAGCAGCTCGGGCGACAGGGGAGGCACTGAAGCTTTCTTT. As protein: CASSSGDRGGTEAFF.

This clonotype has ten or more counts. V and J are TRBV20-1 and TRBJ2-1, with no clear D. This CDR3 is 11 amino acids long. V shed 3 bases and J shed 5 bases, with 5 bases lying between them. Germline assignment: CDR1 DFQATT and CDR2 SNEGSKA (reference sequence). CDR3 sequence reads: CSASSNNEQFF. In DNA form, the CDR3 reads TGCAGTGCTAGCAGCAACAATGAGCAGTTCTTC.

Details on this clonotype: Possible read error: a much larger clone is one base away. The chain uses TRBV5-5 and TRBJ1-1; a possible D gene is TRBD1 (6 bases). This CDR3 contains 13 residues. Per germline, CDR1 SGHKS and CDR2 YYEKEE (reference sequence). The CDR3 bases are TGTGCCAGCAGCAATCAACCAGGGGCTGAAACTTTCTTT. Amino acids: CASSNQPGAETFF.

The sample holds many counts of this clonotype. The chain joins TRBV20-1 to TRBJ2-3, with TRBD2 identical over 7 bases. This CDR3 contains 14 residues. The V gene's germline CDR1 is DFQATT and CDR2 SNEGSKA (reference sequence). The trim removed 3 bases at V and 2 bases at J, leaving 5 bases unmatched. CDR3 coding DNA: TGCAGTGCTAGTACCGGGACTACCACAGATACGCAGTATTTT. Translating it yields CSASTGTTTDTQYF.

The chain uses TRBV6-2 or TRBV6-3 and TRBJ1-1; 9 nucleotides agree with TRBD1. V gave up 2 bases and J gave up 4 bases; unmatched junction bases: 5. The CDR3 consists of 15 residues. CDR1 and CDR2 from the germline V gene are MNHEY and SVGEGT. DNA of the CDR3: TGTGCCAGCAGTTACGCGACAGGGGGGGTCACTGAAGCTTTCTTT. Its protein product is CASSYATGGVTEAFF.

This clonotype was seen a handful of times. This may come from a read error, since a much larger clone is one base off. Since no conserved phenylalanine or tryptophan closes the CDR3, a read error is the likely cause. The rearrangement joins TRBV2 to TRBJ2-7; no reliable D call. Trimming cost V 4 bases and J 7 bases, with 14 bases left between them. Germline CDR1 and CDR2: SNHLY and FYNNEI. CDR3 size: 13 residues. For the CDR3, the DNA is TGTGCCAGCAGTGGGAGAACACAGTCAGAGCAGTACCTC. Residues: CASSGRTQSEQYL.

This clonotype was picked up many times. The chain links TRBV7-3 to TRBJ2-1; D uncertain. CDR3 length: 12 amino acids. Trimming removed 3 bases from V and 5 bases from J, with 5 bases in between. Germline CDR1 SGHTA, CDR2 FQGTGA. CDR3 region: CASSFGHNEQFF. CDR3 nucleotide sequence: TGTGCCAGCAGCTTCGGTCACAATGAGCAGTTCTTC.

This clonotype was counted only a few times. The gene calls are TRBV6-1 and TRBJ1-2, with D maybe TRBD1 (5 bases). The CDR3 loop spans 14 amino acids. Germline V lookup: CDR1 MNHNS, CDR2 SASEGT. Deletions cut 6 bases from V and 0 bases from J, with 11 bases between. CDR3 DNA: TGTGCCAGCAGGGCAGGGTCAGCTAACTATGGCTACACCTTC. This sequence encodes CASRAGSANYGYTF.

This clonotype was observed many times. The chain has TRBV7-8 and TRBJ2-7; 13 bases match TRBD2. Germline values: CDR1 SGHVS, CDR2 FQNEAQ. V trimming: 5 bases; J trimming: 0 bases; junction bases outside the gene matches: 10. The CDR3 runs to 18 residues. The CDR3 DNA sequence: TGTGCCAGCAGCCCGCGCCGGACTAGCGGGGGAAGCTCCTACGAGCAGTACTTC. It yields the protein CASSPRRTSGGSSYEQYF. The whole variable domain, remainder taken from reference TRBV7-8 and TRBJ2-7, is GAGVSQSPRYKVAKRGQDVALRCDPISGHVSLFWYQQALGQGPEFLTYFQNEAQLDKSGLPSDRFFAERPEGSVSTLKIQRTQQEDSAVYLCASSPRRTSGGSSYEQYFGPGTRLTVT.

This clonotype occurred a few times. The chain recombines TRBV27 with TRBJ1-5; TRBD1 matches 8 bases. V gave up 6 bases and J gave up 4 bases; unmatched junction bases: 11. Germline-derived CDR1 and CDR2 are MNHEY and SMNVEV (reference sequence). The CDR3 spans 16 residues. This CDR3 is CASSLTRQGRNQPQHF. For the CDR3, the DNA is TGTGCCAGCAGCCTGACGAGACAGGGGAGGAATCAGCCCCAGCATTTT.